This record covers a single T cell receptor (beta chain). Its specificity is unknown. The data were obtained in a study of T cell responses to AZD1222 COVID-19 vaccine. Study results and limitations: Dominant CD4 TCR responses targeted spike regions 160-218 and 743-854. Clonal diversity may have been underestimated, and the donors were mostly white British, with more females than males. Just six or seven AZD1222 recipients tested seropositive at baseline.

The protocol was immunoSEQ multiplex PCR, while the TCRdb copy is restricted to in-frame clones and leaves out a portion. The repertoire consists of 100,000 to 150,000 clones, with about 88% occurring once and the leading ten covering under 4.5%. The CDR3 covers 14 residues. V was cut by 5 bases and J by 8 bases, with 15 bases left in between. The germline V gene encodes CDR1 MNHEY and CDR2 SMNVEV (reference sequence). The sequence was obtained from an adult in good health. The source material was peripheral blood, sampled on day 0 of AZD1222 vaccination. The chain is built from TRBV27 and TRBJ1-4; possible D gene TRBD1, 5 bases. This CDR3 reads CASSGGGRGEKLFF. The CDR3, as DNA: TGTGCCAGCAGTGGGGGGGGAAGAGGGGAAAAACTGTTTTTT. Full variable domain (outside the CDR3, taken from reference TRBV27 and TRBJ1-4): EAQVTQNPRYLITVTGKKLTVTCSQNMNHEYMSWYRQDPGLGLRQIYYSMNVEVTDKGDVPEGYKVSRKEKRNFPLILESPSPNQTSLYFCASSGGGRGEKLFFGSGTQLSVL.